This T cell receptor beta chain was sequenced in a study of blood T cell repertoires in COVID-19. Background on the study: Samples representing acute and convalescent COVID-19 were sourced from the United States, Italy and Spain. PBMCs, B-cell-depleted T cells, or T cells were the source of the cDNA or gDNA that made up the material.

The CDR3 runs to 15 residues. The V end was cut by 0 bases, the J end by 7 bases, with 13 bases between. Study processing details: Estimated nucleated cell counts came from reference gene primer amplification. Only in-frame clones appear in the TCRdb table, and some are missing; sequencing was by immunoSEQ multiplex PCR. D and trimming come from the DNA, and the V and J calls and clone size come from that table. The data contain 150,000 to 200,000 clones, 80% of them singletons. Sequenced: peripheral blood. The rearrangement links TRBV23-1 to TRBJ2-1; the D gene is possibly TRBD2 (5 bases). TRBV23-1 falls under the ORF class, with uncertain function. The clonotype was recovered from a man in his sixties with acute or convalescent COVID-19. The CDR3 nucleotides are TGCGCCAGCAGTCAATCGAGGGAATTCCTTAATGAGCAGTTCTTC. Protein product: CASSQSREFLNEQFF.